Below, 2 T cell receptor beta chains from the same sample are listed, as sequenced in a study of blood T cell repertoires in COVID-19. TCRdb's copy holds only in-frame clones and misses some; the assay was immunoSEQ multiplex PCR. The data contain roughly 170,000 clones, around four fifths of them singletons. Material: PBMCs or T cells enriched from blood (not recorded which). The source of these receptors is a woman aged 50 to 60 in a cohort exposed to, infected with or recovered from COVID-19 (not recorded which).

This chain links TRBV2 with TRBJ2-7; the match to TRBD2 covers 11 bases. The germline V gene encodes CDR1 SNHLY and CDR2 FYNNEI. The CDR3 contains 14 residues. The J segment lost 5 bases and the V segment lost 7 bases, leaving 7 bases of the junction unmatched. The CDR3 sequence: CASTWTSGLNEQYF. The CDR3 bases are TGTGCCAGCACATGGACTAGCGGGTTGAACGAGCAGTACTTC.

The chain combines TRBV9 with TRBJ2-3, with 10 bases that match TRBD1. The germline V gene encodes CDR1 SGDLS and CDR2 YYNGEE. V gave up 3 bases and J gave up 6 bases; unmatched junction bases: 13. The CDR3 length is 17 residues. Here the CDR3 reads CASSAKDRGPPFDTQYF. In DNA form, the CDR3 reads TGTGCCAGCAGCGCTAAAGACAGGGGGCCCCCATTCGATACGCAGTATTTT.